The present T cell receptor beta chain was sequenced within a study of blood T cell repertoires in COVID-19. The wider study: Spain, Italy and the United States supplied samples that represented acute and convalescent COVID-19.

Per the original data handling: Reference gene primers were amplified, and this amplification served to estimate nucleated cell counts. The data were produced by immunoSEQ multiplex PCR, yet TCRdb's version contains in-frame clones alone and is incomplete. That table gives V, J and clone size, and the DNA gave D and trimming. This sample carries tens of thousands of clones, roughly 80% of them seen once, and the ten largest clones take approximately 16%. The origin of this receptor is an elderly man with active COVID-19. Sequencing used peripheral blood.

The CDR3 DNA reads as TGTGCCAGCAGCAAAGGAGGAGAAAATCAGCCCCAGCATTTT. Translated, it gives CASSKGGENQPQHF. The genes are TRBV21-1 and TRBJ1-5. TRBV21-1 is reported as a pseudogene. CDR3 length: 14 amino acids.